Listed below are T cell receptor beta chains from one sample, sequenced in a study of cytomegalovirus exposure and HLA in healthy donors. The data were produced by immunoSEQ multiplex PCR, yet TCRdb's version contains in-frame clones alone and is incomplete. The data show about 160,000 clones, with around 79% seen just once and roughly 4.2% held by the top ten. The sequenced material came from PBMCs. The receptors come from a man in his forties or fifties in good health and CMV-seronegative. Each CDR3 is given with its conserved first and last residue. Each record gives: CDR3 protein, CDR3 DNA, clone size, D gene, V gene, J gene. The D gene is left open where the match is weak. The size entry is marked missing in some rows and otherwise reads once, few, many or a size class.

CDR3 protein: CASITGQGWEQYF
CDR3 DNA: TGTGCCAGCATAACGGGACAGGGGTGGGAGCAGTACTTC
clone size: NA
D gene: TRBD1
V gene: TRBV2
J gene: TRBJ2-7

CDR3 protein: CASSQDWGPYGYTF
CDR3 DNA: TGCGCCAGCAGCCAAGATTGGGGCCCATATGGCTACACCTTC
clone size: NA
D gene: NA
V gene: TRBV4-3
J gene: TRBJ1-2

CDR3 protein: CASSEGTGGVGQPQHF
CDR3 DNA: TGTGCCAGCAGTGAGGGGACAGGGGGTGTGGGGCAGCCCCAGCATTTT
clone size: once
D gene: TRBD1
V gene: TRBV2
J gene: TRBJ1-5

CDR3 protein: CASSRTGQMSREQYF
CDR3 DNA: TGCGCCAGCAGTCGAACGGGACAGATGTCTCGGGAGCAGTACTTC
clone size: NA
D gene: TRBD1
V gene: TRBV23-1
J gene: TRBJ2-7

CDR3 protein: CASSQGRGRNIQYF
CDR3 DNA: TGTGCCAGCAGCCAAGGGCGGGGCAGAAACATTCAGTACTTC
clone size: NA
D gene: NA
V gene: TRBV6-5
J gene: TRBJ2-4

CDR3 protein: CASSPPGLATYEQYF
CDR3 DNA: TGTGCCAGCTCACCACCCGGACTCGCAACCTACGAGCAGTACTTC
clone size: NA
D gene: NA
V gene: TRBV18
J gene: TRBJ2-7

CDR3 protein: CASSPGTGGNTEAFF
CDR3 DNA: TGTGCCAGCAGTCCGGGGACAGGGGGCAACACTGAAGCTTTCTTT
clone size: NA
D gene: TRBD1
V gene: TRBV6-6
J gene: TRBJ1-1

CDR3 protein: CASSWAFGNTIYF
CDR3 DNA: TGTGCCAGCAGTTGGGCATTTGGAAACACCATATATTTT
clone size: NA
D gene: NA
V gene: TRBV6-5
J gene: TRBJ1-3

CDR3 protein: CAISSRGDTGELFF
CDR3 DNA: TGCGCCATCAGTTCACGGGGGGACACCGGGGAGCTGTTTTTT
clone size: NA
D gene: TRBD2
V gene: TRBV10-3
J gene: TRBJ2-2

CDR3 protein: CASSVEFTSGYTF
CDR3 DNA: TGTGCCAGCAGCGTAGAGTTTACGAGCGGCTACACCTTC
clone size: NA
D gene: NA
V gene: TRBV9
J gene: TRBJ1-2

CDR3 protein: CAWISGEETQYF
CDR3 DNA: TGTGCCTGGATCTCAGGGGAGGAGACCCAGTACTTC
clone size: NA
D gene: NA
V gene: TRBV30
J gene: TRBJ2-5

CDR3 protein: CASRPGLAGYEQYF
CDR3 DNA: TGCGCCAGCCGACCGGGACTAGCGGGCTACGAGCAGTACTTC
clone size: NA
D gene: TRBD2
V gene: TRBV5-1
J gene: TRBJ2-7

CDR3 protein: CASRESGTGVINNSPLHF
CDR3 DNA: TGTGCCAGCAGGGAATCCGGGACAGGGGTAATTAATAATTCACCCCTCCACTTT
clone size: NA
D gene: TRBD1
V gene: TRBV5-4
J gene: TRBJ1-6

CDR3 protein: CASSLEGQSSGNTIYF
CDR3 DNA: TGCGCCAGCAGCTTGGAGGGACAGAGCTCTGGAAACACCATATATTTT
clone size: NA
D gene: TRBD1
V gene: TRBV5-1
J gene: TRBJ1-3

CDR3 protein: CASSLRPGQGGFF
CDR3 DNA: TGTGCCAGCAGCTTACGTCCCGGACAGGGCGGATTCTTT
clone size: once
D gene: TRBD1
V gene: TRBV5-6
J gene: TRBJ1-1

CDR3 protein: CASRTRGQEGSPLHF
CDR3 DNA: TGTGCCAGTAGAACTAGGGGGCAAGAAGGTTCACCCCTCCACTTT
clone size: NA
D gene: TRBD1
V gene: TRBV19
J gene: TRBJ1-6

CDR3 protein: CASRDMNRGSGNTIYF
CDR3 DNA: TGTGCCAGCAGAGATATGAACAGGGGATCTGGAAACACCATATATTTT
clone size: NA
D gene: TRBD1
V gene: TRBV11-2
J gene: TRBJ1-3

CDR3 protein: CASSPSSGGEKLFF
CDR3 DNA: TGCGCCAGCAGCCCCAGTTCGGGAGGTGAAAAACTGTTTTTT
clone size: NA
D gene: NA
V gene: TRBV5-1
J gene: TRBJ1-4

CDR3 protein: CASSGDRGTEAFF
CDR3 DNA: TGTGCCAGCAGCGGTGACAGGGGAACTGAAGCTTTCTTT
clone size: NA
D gene: TRBD1
V gene: TRBV5-6
J gene: TRBJ1-1

CDR3 protein: CASSFASGGTPGDEQFF
CDR3 DNA: TGCGCCAGCAGCTTTGCTAGCGGGGGAACCCCCGGCGATGAGCAGTTCTTC
clone size: NA
D gene: TRBD2
V gene: TRBV5-1
J gene: TRBJ2-1

CDR3 protein: CAWSGLQGYTEAFF
CDR3 DNA: TGTGCCTGGAGTGGGCTACAGGGGTACACTGAAGCTTTCTTT
clone size: NA
D gene: TRBD1
V gene: TRBV30
J gene: TRBJ1-1

CDR3 protein: CASSSDRGNNQPQHF
CDR3 DNA: TGTGCCAGCAGTTCCGACAGAGGCAACAATCAGCCCCAGCATTTT
clone size: NA
D gene: NA
V gene: TRBV6-6
J gene: TRBJ1-5

CDR3 protein: CASSLDRTGFVYGYTF
CDR3 DNA: TGTGCCAGCAGCTTAGACCGGACAGGGTTTGTCTATGGCTACACCTTC
clone size: once
D gene: TRBD1
V gene: TRBV11-2
J gene: TRBJ1-2

CDR3 protein: CAWIWDRGLYGYTF
CDR3 DNA: TGTGCCTGGATCTGGGACAGGGGGCTCTATGGCTACACCTTC
clone size: NA
D gene: TRBD1
V gene: TRBV30
J gene: TRBJ1-2

CDR3 protein: CASALTEFSNQPQHF
CDR3 DNA: TGTGCTAGTGCTCTGACAGAGTTCAGCAATCAGCCCCAGCATTTT
clone size: NA
D gene: NA
V gene: TRBV12-5
J gene: TRBJ1-5

CDR3 protein: CASSLTGDRNEQYF
CDR3 DNA: TGTGCCAGCAGCTTAACAGGGGATAGGAACGAGCAGTACTTC
clone size: NA
D gene: TRBD1
V gene: TRBV7-9
J gene: TRBJ2-7

CDR3 protein: CASSLVSAGSTDTQYF
CDR3 DNA: TGTGCCAGCAGCTTAGTCAGTGCTGGCAGCACAGATACGCAGTATTTT
clone size: NA
D gene: NA
V gene: TRBV7-2
J gene: TRBJ2-3

CDR3 protein: CASARPSLVQETQYF
CDR3 DNA: TGTGCCAGTGCCCGCCCGAGCCTGGTTCAAGAGACCCAGTACTTC
clone size: NA
D gene: NA
V gene: TRBV7-2
J gene: TRBJ2-5

CDR3 protein: CASSPRQVDSGNTIYF
CDR3 DNA: TGTGCCAGCAGCCCACGACAGGTCGACTCTGGAAACACCATATATTTT
clone size: NA
D gene: NA
V gene: TRBV7-6
J gene: TRBJ1-3

CDR3 protein: CASSPSATFSTDTQYF
CDR3 DNA: TGTGCCAGCAGCCCCTCTGCTACCTTTTCCACAGATACGCAGTATTTT
clone size: NA
D gene: NA
V gene: TRBV7-9
J gene: TRBJ2-3

CDR3 protein: CAWRGIYEQYF
CDR3 DNA: TGTGCCTGGCGGGGAATCTACGAGCAGTACTTC
clone size: NA
D gene: NA
V gene: TRBV30
J gene: TRBJ2-7

CDR3 protein: CASSPRTDTQYF
CDR3 DNA: TGTGCCAGCAGCCCGCGGACAGATACGCAGTATTTT
clone size: NA
D gene: NA
V gene: TRBV7-9
J gene: TRBJ2-3

CDR3 protein: CASMEQVNTEAFF
CDR3 DNA: TGTGCCAGCATGGAACAGGTGAACACTGAAGCTTTCTTT
clone size: NA
D gene: NA
V gene: TRBV6-1
J gene: TRBJ1-1

CDR3 protein: CASSLDNRVSNEKLFF
CDR3 DNA: TGTGCCAGCAGCCTAGATAACAGGGTTTCTAATGAAAAACTGTTTTTT
clone size: NA
D gene: NA
V gene: TRBV7-8
J gene: TRBJ1-4

CDR3 protein: CASRPGTGISYEQYF
CDR3 DNA: TGTGCCAGCAGACCCGGGACAGGGATTTCCTACGAGCAGTACTTC
clone size: NA
D gene: TRBD1
V gene: TRBV14
J gene: TRBJ2-7

CDR3 protein: CASSYSGTSGQETQYF
CDR3 DNA: TGTGCCAGCAGTTACTCCGGGACTAGCGGGCAAGAGACCCAGTACTTC
clone size: few
D gene: TRBD2
V gene: TRBV6-5
J gene: TRBJ2-5

CDR3 protein: CASSVGQGGEKLFF
CDR3 DNA: TGTGCCAGCAGCGTAGGGCAGGGAGGTGAAAAACTGTTTTTT
clone size: NA
D gene: NA
V gene: TRBV9
J gene: TRBJ1-4

CDR3 protein: CASSLAPGGSGYEQYF
CDR3 DNA: TGTGCCAGCAGCTTAGCCCCGGGGGGATCGGGCTACGAGCAGTACTTC
clone size: NA
D gene: TRBD2
V gene: TRBV7-2
J gene: TRBJ2-7

CDR3 protein: CAIQRGQEAFF
CDR3 DNA: TGTGCCATCCAAAGGGGACAGGAAGCTTTCTTT
clone size: once
D gene: TRBD1
V gene: TRBV10-3
J gene: TRBJ1-1

CDR3 protein: CAWSLTGTSKAFF
CDR3 DNA: TGTGCCTGGTCTTTGACCGGGACATCGAAAGCTTTCTTT
clone size: few
D gene: NA
V gene: TRBV30
J gene: TRBJ1-1

CDR3 protein: CASSSRDRGPYEQYF
CDR3 DNA: TGTGCCAGCAGTTCCCGGGACAGGGGACCCTACGAGCAGTACTTC
clone size: NA
D gene: TRBD1
V gene: TRBV28
J gene: TRBJ2-7

CDR3 protein: CASSQEVFGSDRVNYGYTF
CDR3 DNA: TGTGCCAGCAGCCAAGAAGTGTTTGGTTCAGACAGGGTCAACTATGGCTACACCTTC
clone size: NA
D gene: TRBD1
V gene: TRBV4-2
J gene: TRBJ1-2

CDR3 protein: CASSLGDRNSNQPQHF
CDR3 DNA: TGCGCCAGCAGCTTGGGGGACAGAAATAGCAATCAGCCCCAGCATTTT
clone size: once
D gene: TRBD1
V gene: TRBV5-1
J gene: TRBJ1-5

CDR3 protein: CASSQARGHTQYF
CDR3 DNA: TGTGCCAGCAGCCAAGCCAGGGGGCATACGCAGTATTTT
clone size: once
D gene: TRBD1
V gene: TRBV14
J gene: TRBJ2-3

CDR3 protein: CASSVSVRETQYF
CDR3 DNA: TGTGCCAGCAGCGTGTCGGTGCGGGAGACCCAGTACTTC
clone size: NA
D gene: NA
V gene: TRBV11-2
J gene: TRBJ2-5

CDR3 protein: CASSETRQGYEQYF
CDR3 DNA: TGTGCCAGCAGTGAGACAAGACAGGGCTACGAGCAGTACTTC
clone size: NA
D gene: TRBD1
V gene: TRBV2
J gene: TRBJ2-7

CDR3 protein: CASSLDRVVQETQYF
CDR3 DNA: TGTGCCAGCAGCCTCGACAGGGTTGTCCAAGAGACCCAGTACTTC
clone size: NA
D gene: TRBD1
V gene: TRBV7-9
J gene: TRBJ2-5

CDR3 protein: CASSYPAGETQYF
CDR3 DNA: TGTGCCAGCAGCTATCCCGCCGGGGAGACCCAGTACTTC
clone size: NA
D gene: NA
V gene: TRBV5-6
J gene: TRBJ2-5

CDR3 protein: CASSLAGRGKETQYF
CDR3 DNA: TGTGCCAGCAGCTTGGCAGGGAGGGGGAAAGAGACCCAGTACTTC
clone size: few
D gene: NA
V gene: TRBV5-4
J gene: TRBJ2-5

CDR3 protein: CASSSGHISYEQYF
CDR3 DNA: TGTGCCAGCAGCTCTGGACATATCTCCTACGAGCAGTACTTC
clone size: NA
D gene: NA
V gene: TRBV7-9
J gene: TRBJ2-7

CDR3 protein: CSASSVLAWYF
CDR3 DNA: TGCAGTGCTAGTTCGGTACTAGCTTGGTACTTC
clone size: NA
D gene: NA
V gene: TRBV20-1
J gene: TRBJ2-5

CDR3 protein: CASSRGRINEKLFF
CDR3 DNA: TGTGCCAGTAGCCGCGGTCGGATTAATGAAAAACTGTTTTTT
clone size: NA
D gene: NA
V gene: TRBV19
J gene: TRBJ1-4

CDR3 protein: CASRVLAGGPETQYF
CDR3 DNA: TGTGCCAGCAGGGTACTAGCGGGGGGCCCGGAGACCCAGTACTTC
clone size: few
D gene: TRBD2
V gene: TRBV6-5
J gene: TRBJ2-5

CDR3 protein: CASSPLGQGGGNSPLHF
CDR3 DNA: TGTGCCAGCAGCCCCCTCGGACAGGGTGGAGGGAATTCACCCCTCCACTTT
clone size: NA
D gene: TRBD1
V gene: TRBV16
J gene: TRBJ1-6